The next 28 T cell receptor beta chains were all read from a single sample in a study of blood T cell repertoires in COVID-19. TCRdb keeps only in-frame clones here, not all; method: immunoSEQ multiplex PCR. Among about 39,000 clones, roughly 80% were seen once, and the ten largest hold less than 12%. The sample comprised peripheral blood. The receptors derive from a man between 60 and 75 years old in a cohort sampled during active COVID-19.

V is TRBV11-2 and J is TRBJ2-5, with a weak D call TRBD1 (6 bases). CDR3 length: 13 residues. Trimming shortened V by 8 bases and J by 4 bases, and 14 bases separated the two germline ends. Germline V gives CDR1 SGHAT, CDR2 FQNNGV. The CDR3 region has the DNA TGTGCCAGCTCACGGGCAGGGGTAGAGACCCAGTACTTC. As protein: CASSRAGVETQYF. Using reference TRBV11-2 and TRBJ2-5 for the parts outside the CDR3, the full variable domain is EAGVAQSPRYKIIEKRQSVAFWCNPISGHATLYWYQQILGQGPKLLIQFQNNGVVDDSQLPKDRFSAERLKGVDSTLKIQPAKLEDSAVYLCASSRAGVETQYFGPGTRLLVL.

CDR3 bases: TGTGCCAGCAGCTACCTCAGCGGGGGGGCTGGGGAGACCCAGTACTTC. Its translation is CASSYLSGGAGETQYF. The chain carries TRBV7-2 and TRBJ2-5, with 10 bases fitting TRBD2. The length of the CDR3 is 16 residues. V trimming: 4 bases; J trimming: 5 bases; junction bases outside the gene matches: 10. Germline CDR1 and CDR2: SGHTA and FQGNSA.

The chain has TRBV6-1 and TRBJ2-7; 8 nucleotides agree with TRBD1. The V gene end was trimmed by 1 base and the J gene end by 2 bases; junction bases not matched to a gene: 7. CDR3 length: 16 residues. The germline V gene has CDR1 MNHNS and CDR2 SASEGT. CDR3: CASSEVPGTGPYEQYF. The CDR3 bases are TGTGCCAGCAGTGAAGTCCCCGGGACAGGCCCCTACGAGCAGTACTTC.

V and J are TRBV19 and TRBJ2-1, with 14 bases matching TRBD2. Looked up from germline, CDR1 is LNHDA and CDR2 is SQIVND (reference sequence). Trimming took 8 bases from V and 9 from J; bases not matched to a gene: 9. The CDR3 spans 15 residues. CDR3 in amino acids: CASFSTSGRVGEQFF. The CDR3 region has the DNA TGTGCCAGTTTTTCGACTAGCGGGAGGGTAGGTGAGCAGTTCTTC.

The chain is built from TRBV18 and TRBJ1-1; D gene unclear. The germline V gene has CDR1 KGHSH and CDR2 LQKENI. Trimming took 0 bases from V and 0 from J, leaving 2 bases between them. The CDR3 runs to 13 residues. CDR3 protein: CASSPPVNTEAFF. The CDR3 bases are TGTGCCAGCTCACCACCCGTGAACACTGAAGCTTTCTTT.

CDR3 loop: CASSLKPPGQGAGEQYF. DNA of the CDR3: TGTGCCAGCAGCCTCAAGCCTCCGGGACAGGGGGCGGGGGAGCAGTACTTC. This chain connects TRBV6-2 or TRBV6-3 to TRBJ2-7; the match to TRBD1 covers 12 bases. After removal of 6 bases from V and 7 bases from J, the junction contained 16 bases not matched to a gene. From germline, CDR1 is MNHEY and CDR2 SVGEGT. The CDR3 covers 17 residues.

The CDR3 sequence is CASSLEFGRGEPQHF. CDR3 DNA: TGTGCCAGCAGCTTAGAATTCGGGCGGGGCGAGCCCCAGCATTTT. The genes are TRBV7-9 and TRBJ1-5, with D possibly being TRBD1 (5 bases). The germline V and J ends were trimmed by 1 base and 8 bases, with 15 bases remaining between them. Germline values: CDR1 SEHNR, CDR2 FQNEAQ (reference sequence). The CDR3 consists of 15 residues.

The chain joins TRBV20-1 to TRBJ2-3; no definite D call. The germline CDR1 and CDR2 sequences are DFQATT and SNEGSKA (reference sequence). This CDR3 has 11 amino acids. Trimming shortened V by 3 bases and J by 7 bases, and 8 bases separated the two germline ends. The CDR3 DNA is TGCAGTGCTAGCTCCCAGAATACGCAGTATTTT. Translated: CSASSQNTQYF.

This chain uses TRBV5-8 with TRBJ1-1, with 7 bases identical to TRBD1. CDR1 is SGHTS and CDR2 is YDEGEE in the germline V gene. V lost 4 bases to trimming and J lost 0 bases; unmatched junction nucleotides: 3. CDR3 size: 14 residues. In DNA, the CDR3 is TGTGCCAGCAGCCCTGGGACAGTGAACACTGAAGCTTTCTTT. Its protein product is CASSPGTVNTEAFF.

This chain connects TRBV28 to TRBJ2-5, with 7 bases identical to TRBD1. CDR3 length: 14 residues. The junction had 5 bases not matched to a gene; V was cut back by 2 bases and J by 5 bases. Per the germline V gene, CDR1 is MDHEN and CDR2 is SYDVKM. The CDR3 reads CASSLTTGWETQYF. For the CDR3, the DNA is TGTGCCAGCAGTTTAACGACAGGGTGGGAGACCCAGTACTTC.

The rearrangement joins TRBV7-2 to TRBJ1-1, with D perhaps TRBD1 (5 bases). Germline CDR1 SGHTA, CDR2 FQGNSA. V gave up 5 bases and J gave up 5 bases, with 15 bases separating them. CDR3 length: 14 residues. DNA of the CDR3: TGTGCCAGCAGCCATAACCCGGGGGTTACTGAAGCTTTCTTT. As protein: CASSHNPGVTEAFF.

The chain links TRBV7-2 to TRBJ1-6; 8 positions match TRBD1. CDR3 length: 16 residues. After removal of 5 bases from V and 3 bases from J, the junction contained 6 bases not matched to a gene. Germline assignment: CDR1 SGHTA and CDR2 FQGNSA. The CDR3 reads CASSLQGAIYNSPLHF. The CDR3 nucleotides are TGTGCCAGCAGCCTCCAGGGGGCTATCTATAATTCACCCCTCCACTTT.

The CDR3 sequence: CASLQGSGANVLTF. The CDR3 DNA follows: TGTGCCAGTCTACAGGGCTCTGGGGCCAACGTCCTGACTTTC. This sequence joins TRBV28 and TRBJ2-6; D might be TRBD1 (6 bases). V lost 9 bases and J 0 bases, leaving 9 bases between the germline ends. CDR1 is MDHEN and CDR2 is SYDVKM in the germline V gene. This CDR3 region has 14 residues.

This chain connects TRBV5-4 to TRBJ2-3, with 10 bases that match TRBD2. Looked up from germline, CDR1 is SGHNT and CDR2 is YYREEE (reference sequence). Trimming removed 4 bases from V and 0 bases from J; junction bases left unmatched: 5. This CDR3 region has 16 residues. CDR3 in amino acids: CASSVRLAGSTDTQYF. Here the CDR3 DNA reads TGTGCCAGCAGCGTGCGACTAGCGGGTAGCACAGATACGCAGTATTTT.

This chain links TRBV5-4 with TRBJ2-3; TRBD1 matches 8 bases. CDR1 and CDR2 (germline): SGHNT, YYREEE (reference sequence). This CDR3 contains 17 residues. The junction had 12 bases not matched to a gene; V was cut back by 4 bases and J by 2 bases. CDR3 nucleotides: TGTGCCAGCAGCCGGCCCCCGGGACAGGTAAACACAGATACGCAGTATTTT. Amino acid sequence: CASSRPPGQVNTDTQYF.

The CDR3 coding sequence is TGTGCCAGCAGCTTAGGACTAAGTAGTGAGCAGTTCTTC. Its protein is CASSLGLSSEQFF. The J gene is TRBJ2-1, the V gene TRBV11-1, with D tentatively TRBD2 (5 bases). V gave up 1 base and J gave up 9 bases, with 10 bases separating them. The CDR3 runs 13 residues. Germline assignment: CDR1 SGHAT and CDR2 FQDESV (reference sequence).

The sample holds one count of this clone. V gene TRBV10-1 combines with J gene TRBJ2-5; 10 positions match TRBD1. V was pared by 5 bases and J by 4 bases, with 1 base of the junction left unmatched. There are 13 residues in the CDR3. Germline loops: CDR1 WNHNN, CDR2 SYGVQD (reference sequence). CDR3 in amino acids: CASSRDRGETQYF. CDR3 sequence (DNA): TGCGCCAGCAGTCGGGACAGGGGAGAGACCCAGTACTTC.

This clone was found once. Here the CDR3 reads CASSFRGNYNEQFF. The CDR3 nucleotides read TGTGCCAGCAGCTTTAGGGGGAATTACAATGAGCAGTTCTTC. This chain joins TRBV7-3 and TRBJ2-1; D is possibly TRBD1 (6 bases). The length of the CDR3 is 14 residues. Germline V gene sequence: CDR1 SGHTA, CDR2 FQGTGA. V was clipped by 3 bases and J by 4 bases, with 10 bases between them.

The V call is TRBV28, the J call TRBJ1-5, with D perhaps TRBD1 (5 bases). This CDR3 spans 11 amino acids. From germline, CDR1 is MDHEN and CDR2 SYDVKM. In nucleotides, the CDR3 is TGTGCGGGGGGAGACAATCAGCCCCAGCATTTT. This sequence encodes CAGGDNQPQHF.

The chain joins TRBV4-3 to TRBJ2-3; 9 positions agree with TRBD2. The CDR3 sequence is 18 residues long. The trim removed 4 bases at V and 1 base at J, leaving 12 bases unmatched. Germline CDR1 and CDR2: LGHNA and YSLEER. The CDR3 DNA reads TGCGCCAGCAGCCGCATAGTTATAGCGGGGGACCGCACAGATACGCAGTATTTT. Protein: CASSRIVIAGDRTDTQYF.

This chain uses TRBV6-1 with TRBJ1-1, with D uncertain. Trimming removed 3 bases from V and 0 bases from J, with 5 bases in between. The CDR3 covers 13 residues. CDR1 is MNHNS, CDR2 SASEGT, per germline. CDR3 DNA: TGTGCCAGCAGTGAGCTAGTGAACACTGAAGCTTTCTTT. This sequence encodes CASSELVNTEAFF.

The chain links TRBV10-2 to TRBJ2-6; 7 bases are shared with TRBD2. Germline trimming cut 2 bases from V and 4 bases from J; bases unmatched to any gene: 8. The germline V gene encodes CDR1 WSHSY and CDR2 SAAADI. This CDR3 has 17 amino acids. This chain's CDR3 is CASSEEGGTAGANVLTF. For the CDR3, the DNA is TGCGCCAGCAGTGAGGAGGGAGGGACGGCGGGGGCCAACGTCCTGACTTTC.

The chain joins TRBV12-3 or TRBV12-4 to TRBJ2-7, with a tentative D call TRBD1 (5 bases). Deletions cut 6 bases from V and 6 bases from J, with 9 bases between. This CDR3 has 11 amino acids. DNA of the CDR3: TGTGCCAGCAGCTGGGGCAGCGAGCAGTACTTC. This sequence encodes CASSWGSEQYF.

In its sample, this clone was seen once. This sequence joins TRBV25-1 and TRBJ1-6; D unclear. The CDR3 is 14 amino acids. From germline, CDR1 is MGHDK and CDR2 SYGVNS. V was cut by 4 bases and J by 0 bases, with 4 bases left in between. Written as DNA, the CDR3 is TGTGCCAGCAGTGGCAGCTCCTATAATTCACCCCTCCACTTT. It yields the protein CASSGSSYNSPLHF.

This rearrangement joins TRBV6-6 to TRBJ1-5, with D unresolved. The CDR3 has 15 residues. Germline V CDR1 and CDR2: MNHNY, SVGAGI (reference sequence). V dropped 8 bases and J dropped 0 bases, with 14 bases sitting between them. CDR3 amino acids: CASGPELYSNQPQHF. The CDR3 DNA reads as TGTGCCAGCGGGCCAGAGCTCTATAGCAATCAGCCCCAGCATTTT.

The chain links TRBV28 to TRBJ1-3; maybe TRBD1 (5 bases). The CDR3 length is 15 residues. The V end lost 5 bases, the J end lost 2 bases, and 13 bases lay between the germline ends. CDR1 is MDHEN and CDR2 is SYDVKM in the germline V gene. The CDR3 is CASSPHKGAGNTIYF. CDR3 coding DNA: TGTGCCAGCAGTCCTCATAAAGGGGCTGGAAACACCATATATTTT.

This clone appeared a single time. The chain employs TRBV5-1 and TRBJ1-2, with 8 bases fitting TRBD1. This CDR3 comprises 14 residues. Per germline, CDR1 SGHRS and CDR2 YFSETQ. The V segment lost 4 bases and the J segment 4 bases; nucleotides outside the gene matches: 6. CDR3 bases: TGCGCCAGCAGCAGCGGACAGGGCACCTATGGCTACACCTTC. Protein: CASSSGQGTYGYTF.

The gene calls are TRBV27 and TRBJ1-2; D possibly corresponds to TRBD1 (5 bases). The CDR3 has 13 amino acids. Trimming took 6 bases from V and 9 from J, leaving 17 bases between them. Germline loops: CDR1 MNHEY, CDR2 SMNVEV (reference sequence). The CDR3, as DNA: TGTGCCAGCAGCCTAACTGGGGGGTTACGCTACACCTTC. Translated: CASSLTGGLRYTF.